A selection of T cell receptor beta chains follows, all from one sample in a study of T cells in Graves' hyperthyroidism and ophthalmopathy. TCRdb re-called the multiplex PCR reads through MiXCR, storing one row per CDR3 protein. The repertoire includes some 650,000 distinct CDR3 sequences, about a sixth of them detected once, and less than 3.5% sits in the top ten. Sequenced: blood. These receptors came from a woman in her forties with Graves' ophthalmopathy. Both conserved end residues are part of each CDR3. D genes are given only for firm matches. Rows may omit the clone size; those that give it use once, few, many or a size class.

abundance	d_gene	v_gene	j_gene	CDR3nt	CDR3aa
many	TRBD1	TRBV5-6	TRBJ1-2	TGTGCCAGCAGCTTGGGTCCAGGGGGCGACTATGGCTACACCTTC	CASSLGPGGDYGYTF
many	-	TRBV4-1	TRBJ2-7	TGCGCCAGCAGCCAAGACTCCCGGGACACCGCCTACGAGCAGTACTTC	CASSQDSRDTAYEQYF
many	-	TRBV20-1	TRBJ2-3	TGCAGTGCTCCGACGTTTGGGACAGATACGCAGTATTTT	CSAPTFGTDTQYF
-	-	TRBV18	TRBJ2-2	TGTGCCAGCTCACCACCGGGCAGGAGAGGAACCGGGGAGCTGTTTTTT	CASSPPGRRGTGELFF
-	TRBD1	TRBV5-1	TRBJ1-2	TGCGCCAGCAGTTTACTGACAGGGGACTATGGCTACACCTTC	CASSLLTGDYGYTF
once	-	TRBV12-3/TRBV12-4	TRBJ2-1	TGTGCCAGCAGTTGGTCTAGTCAGAATGAGCAGTTCTTC	CASSWSSQNEQFF
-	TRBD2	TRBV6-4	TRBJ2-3	TGTGCCAGCAGTGACCGAAGCGGGAGTGGCACAGATACGCAGTATTTT	CASSDRSGSGTDTQYF
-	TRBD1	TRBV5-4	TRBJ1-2	TGTGCCAGCAGTACGGACAGGGGAGATGGCTACACCTTC	CASSTDRGDGYTF
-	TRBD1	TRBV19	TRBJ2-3	TGTGCCAGTAGTATAGTGGCAGGGGGTGTTAAAGATACGCAGTATTTT	CASSIVAGGVKDTQYF
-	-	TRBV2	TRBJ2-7	TGTGCCAGCAGTGAAGTCCCAGGTGGCTACGAGCAGTACTTC	CASSEVPGGYEQYF
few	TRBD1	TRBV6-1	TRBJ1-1	TGTGCCAGCGTAACAGGGGACCTGAACACTGAAGCTTTCTTT	CASVTGDLNTEAFF
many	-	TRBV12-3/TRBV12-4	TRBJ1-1	TGTGCCAGCGTACCTTCAGGGAGGGCTGAAGCTTTCTTT	CASVPSGRAEAFF
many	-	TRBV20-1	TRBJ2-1	TGCAGTGCTAGACCCAGGGGCGGGGACAAGTACAATGAGCAGTTCTTC	CSARPRGGDKYNEQFF
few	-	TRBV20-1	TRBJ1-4	TGCAGTGCTAGTTCCGGACAGCCATTTGAAAAACTGTTTTTT	CSASSGQPFEKLFF
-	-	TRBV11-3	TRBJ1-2	TGTGCCAGCAGCCGGCCCGACCCTGGCTACACCTTC	CASSRPDPGYTF
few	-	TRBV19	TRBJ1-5	TGTGCCAGCTCTCGACAGGCTAATCAGCCCCAGCATTTT	CASSRQANQPQHF
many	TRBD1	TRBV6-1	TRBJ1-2	TGTGCCAGCAGTGAATACAAGCCCGGGACAGGGGGCGACTATGGCTACACCTTC	CASSEYKPGTGGDYGYTF
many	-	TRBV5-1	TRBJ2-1	TGCGCCAGCAGCTTGGCAAGCCCCAACAATGAGCAGTTCTTC	CASSLASPNNEQFF
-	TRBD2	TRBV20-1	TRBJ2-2	TGCAGTGCTTGGCTAGCGGGATTTAACACCGGGGAGCTGTTTTTT	CSAWLAGFNTGELFF
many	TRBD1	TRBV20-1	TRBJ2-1	TGCAGTGCCTCGGGACAGGGGATCTATGAGCAGTTCTTC	CSASGQGIYEQFF
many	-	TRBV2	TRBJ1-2	TGTGCCAGCAGTGATGGGGGCTACACCTTC	CASSDGGYTF
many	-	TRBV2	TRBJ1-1	TGTGCCAGCAGTGACAGACCTGACCTCAGTTCGGCTGAAGCTTTCTTT	CASSDRPDLSSAEAFF
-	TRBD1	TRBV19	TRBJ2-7	TGTGCCAGTAGTGTCGGACAGGCCTACTCCTACGAGCAGTACTTC	CASSVGQAYSYEQYF
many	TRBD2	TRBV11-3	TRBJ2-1	TGTGCCAGCAGCTTGGGGACTAGCGGGGCATACAATGAGCAGTTCTTC	CASSLGTSGAYNEQFF
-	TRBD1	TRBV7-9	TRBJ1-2	TGTGCCAGCAGGGACAGGCTCAACTATGGCTACACCTTC	CASRDRLNYGYTF
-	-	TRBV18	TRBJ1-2	TGTGCCAGCTCACCCTTGTTGGACCGTGGCTACACCTTC	CASSPLLDRGYTF
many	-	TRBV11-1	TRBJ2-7	TGTGCCAGCAGCCCGGACGCCCTCGGGCAGTACTTC	CASSPDALGQYF
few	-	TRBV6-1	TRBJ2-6	TGTGCCAGCAGTGAAGCGTTGGGGAGCTCTGGGGCCAACGTCCTGACTTTC	CASSEALGSSGANVLTF
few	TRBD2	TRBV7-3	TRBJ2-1	TGTGCCAGCAGTGGGGCTAGCGGGACGAATGAGCAGTTCTTC	CASSGASGTNEQFF
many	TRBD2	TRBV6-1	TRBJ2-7	TGTGCCAGCAGTGCCGGGACTAGCGGAGATTACGAGCAGTACTTC	CASSAGTSGDYEQYF
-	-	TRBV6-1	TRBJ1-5	TGTGCCAGCAGTGAGGGAGGTTACAATCAGCCCCAGCATTTT	CASSEGGYNQPQHF
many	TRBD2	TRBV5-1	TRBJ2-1	TGCGCCAGCAGCTTCTTAGCGGGAGCTTACAATGAGCAGTTCTTC	CASSFLAGAYNEQFF
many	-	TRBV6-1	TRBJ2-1	TGTGCCAGCAGTAACGTACAGGAGGGTCCCCGTTACAATGAGCAGTTCTTC	CASSNVQEGPRYNEQFF
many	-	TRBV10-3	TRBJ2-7	TGTGCCATCAGTGGGTTAGGGGCAGGGCCTGGCGAGCAGTACTTC	CAISGLGAGPGEQYF
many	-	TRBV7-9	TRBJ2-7	TGTGCCAGCAGCTTAGCGGGGGCCCAGGGCGAGCAGTACTTC	CASSLAGAQGEQYF
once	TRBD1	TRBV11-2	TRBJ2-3	TGTGCCAGCAGCCGGGGGGTGACAGGGGGTGACACAGATACGCAGTATTTT	CASSRGVTGGDTDTQYF
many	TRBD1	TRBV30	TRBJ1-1	TGTGCCTGGAGAGGGGGGACAGGGGGGACTGAAGCTTTCTTT	CAWRGGTGGTEAFF
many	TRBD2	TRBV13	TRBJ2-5	TGTGCCAGCAGCCGCCCTAGTAGCGGGGGAGCAGGGACCCAGTACTTC	CASSRPSSGGAGTQYF
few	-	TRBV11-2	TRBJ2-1	TGTGCCAGCAGCTTCGAGGGACCTCGCTCCTACAATGAGCAGTTCTTC	CASSFEGPRSYNEQFF
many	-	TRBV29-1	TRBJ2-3	TGCAGCGTTGAAGTTGGCGGAAGCACAGATACGCAGTATTTT	CSVEVGGSTDTQYF
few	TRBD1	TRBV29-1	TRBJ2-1	TGCAGCGTTGGAGGACAGGTTTCCTACAATGAGCAGTTCTTC	CSVGGQVSYNEQFF
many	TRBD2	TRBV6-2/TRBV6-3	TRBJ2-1	TGTGCCAGCACCCATATGAAGACTAGCGGATACAATGAGCAGTTCTTC	CASTHMKTSGYNEQFF
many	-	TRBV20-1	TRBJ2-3	TGCAGTGCCGGTGATACGCAGTATTTT	CSAGDTQYF
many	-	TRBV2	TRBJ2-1	TGTGCCAGCAGTGACAGCTCCTACAATGAGCAGTTCTTC	CASSDSSYNEQFF
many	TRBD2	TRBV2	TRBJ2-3	TGTGCCAGCAGGGGGGCTAGCGGGAGAAGGGATACGCAGTATTTT	CASRGASGRRDTQYF
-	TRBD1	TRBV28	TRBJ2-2	TGTGCCAGCAGCCGCAACAGGGGGTGGAACTCCGGGGAGCTGTTTTTT	CASSRNRGWNSGELFF
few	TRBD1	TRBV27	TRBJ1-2	TGTGCCAGCAGTTTAAGTAACAGGGGTAATCTGGGCTACACCTTC	CASSLSNRGNLGYTF
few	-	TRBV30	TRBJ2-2	TGTGCCTGGGGGGGTCAGGGGCGGAACACCGGGGAGCTGTTTTTT	CAWGGQGRNTGELFF
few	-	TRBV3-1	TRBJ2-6	TGTGCCAGCAGCCAAGACGCCTCTGGGGCCAACGTCCTGACTTTC	CASSQDASGANVLTF
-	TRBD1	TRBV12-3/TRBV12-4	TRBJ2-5	TGTGCCACCAGTGCCCGGACAGGGGCCCAAGAGACCCAGTACTTC	CATSARTGAQETQYF
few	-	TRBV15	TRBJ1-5	TGTGCCACCAGCAGGTCTGGTAATAGCAATCAGCCCCAGCATTTT	CATSRSGNSNQPQHF
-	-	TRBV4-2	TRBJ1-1	TGTGCCAGCACGGGGGGCGGATATTGGGCAAGCACTGAAGCTTTCTTT	CASTGGGYWASTEAFF
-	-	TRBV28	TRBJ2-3	TGTGCCAGCAGTCTGTGGAGGCCTGAAACTAGCACAGATACGCAGTATTTT	CASSLWRPETSTDTQYF
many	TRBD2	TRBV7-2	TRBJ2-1	TGTGCCAGCAGCTTGTCGGGAGGGCCGTTTGAGCAGTTCTTC	CASSLSGGPFEQFF